This TCR beta chain derives from a study of blood T cell repertoires in COVID-19. Study-wide context: COVID-19 samples collected from the United States, Italy and Spain covered acute and convalescent phases. Sample material is recorded as cDNA or gDNA derived from T cells, B-cell-depleted T cells, or PBMCs.

Authors' methods: Counts of nucleated cells, estimated from reference gene primer amplification, were obtained. Repertoires were generated with immunoSEQ multiplex PCR, while TCRdb's copy carries only in-frame clones and drops some. The D gene and trimming were derived from the DNA, and the V and J assignments and clone size from that table. Of under 300,000 clones listed, about 86% are singletons. With V trimmed by 3 bases and J by 5 bases, 2 bases remained unmatched. The germline V gene encodes CDR1 SGHRS and CDR2 YFSETQ. The CDR3 runs 15 residues. This receptor was identified in a woman aged 55-75 years with active or convalescent COVID-19. Specimen: peripheral blood. V usage is TRBV5-1 and J usage is TRBJ2-5, with TRBD2 matching over 15 bases. The CDR3 DNA reads TGCGCCAGCAGCTGGACTAGCGGGGGGGCCGAGACCCAGTACTTC. It codes for CASSWTSGGAETQYF.